These 14 T cell receptor beta chains were sequenced from one sample in a study of blood T cells in healthy people across ages. The use of a sample-barcoded 5' primer and a J-beta primer mix characterized a second PCR of about 7 to 12 cycles. TCRdb reprocessed the 5' RACE reads with MiXCR, giving one entry per CDR3 protein. The sample carries 1 million or so distinct CDR3 sequences, approximately 25% recorded once. This sample was also put to use in a study of T cells of mothers and their children.

Sequenced sample: blood. Receptors originate from a girl aged 2-9 years in good health.

This clonotype was observed a few times. The rearrangement uses TRBV29-1 and TRBJ2-7, with a possible D match to TRBD2 (5 bases). The CDR3 runs 11 residues. V was shortened by 3 bases and J by 4 bases, with 7 bases between the two germline ends. Per the germline V gene, CDR1 is SQVTM and CDR2 is ANQGSEA. The CDR3 spells CSVERGYEQYF. The CDR3 coding sequence is TGCAGCGTTGAGAGAGGGTACGAGCAGTACTTC.

The V and J genes are TRBV24-1 and TRBJ2-3; TRBD1 agrees at 7 bases. Trimming removed 3 bases from V and 2 bases from J; junction bases left unmatched: 7. The V gene's germline CDR1 is KGHDR and CDR2 SFDVKD. CDR3 size: 16 residues. The CDR3 DNA sequence: TGTGCCACCAGTGATCCGATACAGGGGCACACAGATACGCAGTATTTT. It codes for CATSDPIQGHTDTQYF.

The chain joins TRBV11-1 to TRBJ1-1, with 8 bases that match TRBD1. This CDR3 region has 15 residues. Germline CDR1 SGHAT, CDR2 FQDESV (reference sequence). V was clipped by 6 bases and J by 1 base; unmatched bases: 7. The CDR3 region has the DNA TGTGCCAGCAGACTAAGACAGGGGCGGAACACTGAAGCTTTCTTT. This translates into CASRLRQGRNTEAFF.

The chain employs TRBV25-1 and TRBJ1-1, with unresolved D. This CDR3 comprises 14 residues. CDR1 and CDR2 from the germline V gene are MGHDK and SYGVNS. Trimming took off 0 bases at V and 11 bases at J, with 16 bases between the two ends. The CDR3 DNA follows: TGTGCCAGCAGTGAATATTGGTTGGTAACTGGCGCTTTCTTT. Its translation is CASSEYWLVTGAFF.

The chain's CDR3 is CSASPLTEAFF. CDR3 nucleotides: TGCAGTGCTAGTCCTTTGACTGAAGCTTTCTTT. The V and J genes are TRBV20-1 and TRBJ1-1; D remains unclear. The V gene lost 3 bases and the J gene lost 5 bases, with 7 bases spanning the gap. The CDR3 runs to 11 residues. CDR1 is DFQATT and CDR2 is SNEGSKA in the germline V gene (reference sequence).

This chain links TRBV12-5 with TRBJ2-1; 7 bases agree with TRBD2. Germline V gives CDR1 LGHNT, CDR2 FRNRAP. V was pared by 6 bases and J by 14 bases, with 10 bases of the junction left unmatched. The length of the CDR3 is 12 residues. This CDR3 reads CASGFALADKFF. The DNA for the CDR3 is TGTGCTAGTGGGTTTGCTCTAGCGGATAAGTTCTTC.

The gene calls are TRBV6-5 and TRBJ2-4; D remains unclear. V lost 8 bases, J lost 7 bases, and 9 bases lay in between. Germline V CDR1 and CDR2: MNHEY, SVGAGI. The CDR3 contains 11 residues. The CDR3 DNA is TGTGCCAGCGACGTCTTGAACATTCAGTACTTC. It encodes CASDVLNIQYF.

The V gene is TRBV7-3, the J gene TRBJ1-2; no firm D call. The ends were cut back, 6 bases at V and 7 bases at J, with 9 bases in the middle. This CDR3 has 11 amino acids. CDR1 is SGHTA and CDR2 is FQGTGA in the germline V gene. The CDR3 is CASRGRSGYTF. Written as DNA, the CDR3 is TGTGCCAGCAGGGGAAGGAGTGGCTACACCTTC.

The chain employs TRBV7-9 and TRBJ2-6, with D uncertain. CDR1 is SEHNR, CDR2 FQNEAQ, per germline (reference sequence). This CDR3 comprises 18 residues. Trimming removed 3 bases at V and 1 base at J, with 16 bases between. The CDR3 is CASSFYVQSYSGANVLTF. As DNA, the CDR3 is TGTGCCAGCAGCTTTTATGTGCAGAGTTATTCTGGGGCCAACGTCCTGACTTTC.

This clonotype was detected a few times. This chain connects TRBV7-2 to TRBJ2-3, with TRBD2 as a possible D gene (5 bases). Germline V gives CDR1 SGHTA, CDR2 FQGNSA. V dropped 5 bases and J dropped 1 base, with 10 bases sitting between them. CDR3 length: 14 residues. CDR3 region: CASSEGYGTDTQYF. The CDR3 DNA follows: TGTGCCAGCAGCGAGGGATATGGCACAGATACGCAGTATTTT.

The rearrangement uses TRBV4-3 and TRBJ2-1; TRBD2 matches at 9 bases. The DNA end favors TRBJ2-7, so the J call may be wrong. The CDR3 has 16 residues. Germline V lookup: CDR1 LGHNA, CDR2 YSLEER. CDR3 loop: CASSSRSAAGGYEQYF. DNA of the CDR3: TGCGCCAGCAGCTCAAGAAGTGCAGCGGGGGGATACGAGCAGTACTTC.

In its sample, this clonotype was seen a few times. The V and J genes are TRBV7-2 and TRBJ2-1; 9 positions agree with TRBD2. Germline CDR1 is SGHTA and CDR2 is FQGNSA. The CDR3 length is 18 residues. Trimming cost V 3 bases and J 1 base; bases outside gene matches: 10. Here the CDR3 reads CASSLGTSLKGSYNEQFF. The CDR3 DNA sequence: TGTGCCAGCAGCTTGGGGACTAGCTTAAAAGGATCCTACAATGAGCAGTTCTTC.

Concerning this clonotype itself: A read error is possible here, since a much larger clone lies one base away. This rearrangement joins TRBV9 to TRBJ2-1; 8 bases match TRBD1. Germline-derived CDR1 and CDR2 are SGDLS and YYNGEE. V was pared by 6 bases and J by 7 bases, with 12 bases of the junction left unmatched. The CDR3 length is 15 residues. In DNA form, the CDR3 reads TGTGCCAGCACCGACAGGGGCGCTTCTAGAAATGAGCAGTTCTTC. It specifies CASTDRGASRNEQFF.

This clonotype was observed a handful of times. The V call is TRBV12-3 or TRBV12-4, the J call TRBJ1-2; D is possibly TRBD1 (5 bases). This CDR3 spans 15 amino acids. The ends were cut back, 3 bases at V and 8 bases at J, with 19 bases in the middle. The CDR3 loop is CASSFPEIGEEGYTF. In DNA, the CDR3 is TGTGCCAGCAGTTTTCCCGAGATAGGGGAAGAAGGCTACACCTTC.